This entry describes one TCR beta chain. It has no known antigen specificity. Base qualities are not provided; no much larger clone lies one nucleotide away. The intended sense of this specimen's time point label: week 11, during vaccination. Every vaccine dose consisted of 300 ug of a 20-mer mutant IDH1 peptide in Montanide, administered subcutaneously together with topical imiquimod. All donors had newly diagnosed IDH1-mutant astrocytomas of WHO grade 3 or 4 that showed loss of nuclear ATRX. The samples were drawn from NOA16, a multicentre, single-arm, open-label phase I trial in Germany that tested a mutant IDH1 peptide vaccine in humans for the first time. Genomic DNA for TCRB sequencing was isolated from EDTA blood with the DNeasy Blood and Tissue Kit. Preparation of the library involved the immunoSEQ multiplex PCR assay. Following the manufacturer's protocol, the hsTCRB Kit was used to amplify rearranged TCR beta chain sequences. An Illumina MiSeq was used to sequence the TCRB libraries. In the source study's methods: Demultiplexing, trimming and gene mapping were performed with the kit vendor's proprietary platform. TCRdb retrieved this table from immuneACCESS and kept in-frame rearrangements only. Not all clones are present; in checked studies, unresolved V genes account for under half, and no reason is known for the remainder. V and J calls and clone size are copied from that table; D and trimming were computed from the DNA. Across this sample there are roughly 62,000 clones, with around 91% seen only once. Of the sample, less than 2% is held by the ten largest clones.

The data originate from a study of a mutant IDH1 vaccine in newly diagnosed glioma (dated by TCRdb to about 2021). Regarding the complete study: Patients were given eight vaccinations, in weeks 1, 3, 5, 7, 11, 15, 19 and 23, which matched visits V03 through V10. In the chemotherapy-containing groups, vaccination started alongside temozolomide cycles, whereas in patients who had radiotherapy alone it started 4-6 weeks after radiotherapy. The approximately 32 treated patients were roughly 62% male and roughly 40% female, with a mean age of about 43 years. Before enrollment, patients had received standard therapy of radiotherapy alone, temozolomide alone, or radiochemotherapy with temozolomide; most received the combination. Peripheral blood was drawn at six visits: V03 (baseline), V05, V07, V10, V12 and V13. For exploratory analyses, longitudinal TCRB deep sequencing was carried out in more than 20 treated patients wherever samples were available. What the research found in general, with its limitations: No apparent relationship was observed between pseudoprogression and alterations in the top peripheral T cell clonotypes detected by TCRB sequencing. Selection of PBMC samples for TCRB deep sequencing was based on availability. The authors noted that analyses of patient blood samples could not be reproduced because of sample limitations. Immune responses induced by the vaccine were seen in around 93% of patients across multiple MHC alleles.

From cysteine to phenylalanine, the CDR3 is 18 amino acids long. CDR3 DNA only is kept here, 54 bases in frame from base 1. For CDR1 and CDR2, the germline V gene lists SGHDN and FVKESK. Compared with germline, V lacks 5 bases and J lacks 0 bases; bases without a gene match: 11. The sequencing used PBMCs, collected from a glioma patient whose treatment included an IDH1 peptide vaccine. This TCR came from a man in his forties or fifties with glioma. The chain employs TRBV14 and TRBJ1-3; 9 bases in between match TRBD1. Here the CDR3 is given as CASSANRGQWTSGNTIYF. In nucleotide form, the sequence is TGTGCCAGCAGCGCAAACAGGGGGCAATGGACCTCTGGAAACACCATATATTTT.